The rows below give T cell receptor beta chains drawn from one sample of a study of regulatory T cells in long-lasting Graves disease. TCRdb reprocessed the multiplex PCR reads via MiXCR and lists one record per CDR3 protein. Of a few hundred thousand distinct CDR3 sequences listed, about 23% are singletons. Source: peripheral blood mononuclear cells (PBMCs), taken when the disease was refractory, from a patient treated with antithyroid drugs. The receptors here all came from a woman between 40 and 50 years old with Graves disease. Both conserved end residues are part of each CDR3. The D gene is left open where the match is weak. Clone size is stated in some rows and not others, as once, few, many or a class when expanded.

J: TRBJ2-3; D: .; V: TRBV20-1; size: .; CDR3: CSASLGASTDTQYF; DNA: TGCAGTGCTAGTCTGGGGGCTAGCACAGATACGCAGTATTTT
J: TRBJ2-1; D: TRBD2; V: TRBV5-1; size: .; CDR3: CASFPGTSALDEQFF; DNA: TGCGCCAGCTTCCCTGGGACTAGCGCTCTGGATGAGCAGTTCTTC
J: TRBJ2-7; D: .; V: TRBV12-3/TRBV12-4; size: few; CDR3: CANSLVAPVTEQYF; DNA: TGTGCCAACAGTTTAGTGGCCCCAGTAACCGAGCAGTACTTC
J: TRBJ1-5; D: .; V: TRBV7-3; size: many; CDR3: CASSLTPDQPQHF; DNA: TGTGCCAGCAGCCTGACACCGGATCAGCCCCAGCATTTT
J: TRBJ1-1; D: .; V: TRBV30; size: .; CDR3: CAWSAVNTEAFF; DNA: TGTGCCTGGAGTGCTGTGAACACTGAAGCTTTCTTT
J: TRBJ2-1; D: TRBD2; V: TRBV10-3; size: .; CDR3: CATGTSGSWEQFF; DNA: TGTGCCACAGGGACTAGCGGGAGTTGGGAGCAGTTCTTC
J: TRBJ2-5; D: .; V: TRBV30; size: .; CDR3: CAWSAQIKETQYF; DNA: TGTGCCTGGAGTGCCCAGATCAAAGAGACCCAGTACTTC
J: TRBJ2-2; D: .; V: TRBV2; size: many; CDR3: CASSEGVLALLGELFF; DNA: TGTGCCAGCAGTGAAGGGGTTCTAGCCTTGCTTGGGGAGCTGTTTTTT
J: TRBJ1-1; D: .; V: TRBV30; size: few; CDR3: CAWNQGQNVPNTEAFF; DNA: TGTGCCTGGAATCAGGGGCAGAACGTACCCAACACTGAAGCTTTCTTT
J: TRBJ2-3; D: TRBD2; V: TRBV12-3/TRBV12-4; size: .; CDR3: CASSNSGRTDTQYF; DNA: TGTGCCAGCAGTAACAGCGGGAGGACAGATACGCAGTATTTT
J: TRBJ2-7; D: TRBD1; V: TRBV6-1; size: many; CDR3: CASNRGVNSYEQYF; DNA: TGTGCCAGCAACAGGGGAGTAAATTCCTACGAGCAGTACTTC
J: TRBJ2-5; D: .; V: TRBV7-2; size: few; CDR3: CASSLVTGPETQYF; DNA: TGTGCCAGCAGCTTAGTGACCGGCCCAGAGACCCAGTACTTC
J: TRBJ1-6; D: .; V: TRBV10-3; size: many; CDR3: CAISELPGKGSPLHF; DNA: TGTGCCATCAGTGAGTTGCCAGGCAAAGGTTCACCCCTCCACTTT
J: TRBJ2-7; D: TRBD2; V: TRBV3-1; size: .; CDR3: CASSQVSGGYEQYF; DNA: TGTGCCAGCAGCCAAGTTAGCGGGGGCTACGAGCAGTACTTC
J: TRBJ1-3; D: TRBD1; V: TRBV6-1; size: few; CDR3: CASRPGGFSGNTIYF; DNA: TGTGCCAGCAGGCCAGGGGGATTCTCTGGAAACACCATATATTTT
J: TRBJ1-5; D: .; V: TRBV2; size: many; CDR3: CASSPGPSNQPQHF; DNA: TGTGCCAGCAGTCCCGGGCCTAGCAATCAGCCCCAGCATTTT
J: TRBJ2-2; D: TRBD2; V: TRBV27; size: many; CDR3: CASSPGAGGPGTGELFF; DNA: TGTGCCAGCAGTCCCGGAGCGGGAGGGCCAGGCACCGGGGAGCTGTTTTTT
J: TRBJ1-1; D: .; V: TRBV6-5; size: few; CDR3: CASSFQGTNTEAFF; DNA: TGTGCCAGCAGTTTTCAGGGGACGAACACTGAAGCTTTCTTT
J: TRBJ2-7; D: .; V: TRBV20-1; size: .; CDR3: CSARDRDNTYEQYF; DNA: TGCAGTGCTAGAGATAGAGACAACACCTACGAGCAGTACTTC
J: TRBJ1-4; D: TRBD1; V: TRBV7-9; size: .; CDR3: CASSAGQGADEKLFF; DNA: TGTGCCAGCAGCGCGGGACAGGGGGCGGATGAAAAACTGTTTTTT
J: TRBJ2-7; D: TRBD2; V: TRBV7-6; size: many; CDR3: CASSLGGSNEQYF; DNA: TGTGCCAGCAGCCTGGGGGGGAGCAACGAGCAGTACTTC
J: TRBJ2-1; D: TRBD2; V: TRBV27; size: .; CDR3: CASSRLAGEGEQFF; DNA: TGTGCCAGCAGCCGACTAGCGGGAGAGGGTGAGCAGTTCTTC
J: TRBJ2-4; D: TRBD1; V: TRBV28; size: many; CDR3: CASSHPGQGPSRNIQYF; DNA: TGTGCCAGCAGTCACCCGGGACAGGGGCCCTCAAGGAACATTCAGTACTTC
J: TRBJ1-2; D: .; V: TRBV6-1; size: few; CDR3: CASSPDPGQPNYGYTF; DNA: TGTGCCAGCAGCCCCGATCCGGGACAACCTAACTATGGCTACACCTTC
J: TRBJ1-2; D: .; V: TRBV20-1; size: many; CDR3: CTTPRGANYGYTF; DNA: TGCACCACCCCCCGGGGGGCTAACTATGGCTACACCTTC
J: TRBJ2-1; D: .; V: TRBV25-1; size: few; CDR3: CATQPDWGEQFF; DNA: TGTGCCACCCAGCCTGATTGGGGTGAGCAGTTCTTC